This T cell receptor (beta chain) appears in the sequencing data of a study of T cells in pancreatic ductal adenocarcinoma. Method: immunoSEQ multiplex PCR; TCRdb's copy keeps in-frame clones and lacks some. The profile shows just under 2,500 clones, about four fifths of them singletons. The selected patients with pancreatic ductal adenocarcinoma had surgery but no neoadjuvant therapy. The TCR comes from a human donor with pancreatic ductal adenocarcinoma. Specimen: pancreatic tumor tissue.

CDR3 sequence: CASSFRVPKTGNEQFF. Written as DNA, the CDR3 is TGTGCCAGCAGCTTTCGGGTCCCAAAAACCGGCAATGAGCAGTTCTTC. The chain links TRBV7-9 to TRBJ2-1; D uncertain. There are 16 residues in the CDR3. Germline V CDR1 and CDR2: SEHNR, FQNEAQ (reference sequence). V was trimmed by 3 bases and J by 6 bases, leaving 18 bases between them.